Below, one T cell receptor beta chain is given with its context. Antigen specificity is unknown. Researchers ran the PCR with 60 Vbeta and 13 Jbeta primers. The protocol was immunoSEQ multiplex PCR, while the TCRdb copy is restricted to in-frame clones and leaves out a portion. Of 60,000 to 70,000 clones listed, around 80% are singletons. These data are taken from a study of cytomegalovirus exposure and HLA in healthy donors. Study findings and constraints: Most TCR sequences proved rare, with some public TCRs found in many donors. When analyzed later, a missense DCLRE1C variant was found to be linked to TCR beta V- and J-gene trimming.

The sample taken for sequencing was PBMCs. The TCR sequence derives from a man aged 35 to 55 in good health and CMV-seronegative.

The CDR3 DNA is TGTGCCAGCAGCTTAGGCCTTGGTAGCGGAAATGAGCAGTTCTTC. As protein: CASSLGLGSGNEQFF. The genes are TRBV7-2 and TRBJ2-1, with D possibly matching TRBD2 (6 bases). V was clipped by 1 base and J by 7 bases, with 14 bases between them. The V gene's germline CDR1 is SGHTA and CDR2 FQGNSA. The CDR3 has 15 residues.